These T cell receptor beta chains were read from a single sample in a study of T cell responses to AZD1222 COVID-19 vaccine. Assay used: immunoSEQ multiplex PCR; TCRdb lists only in-frame clones, some missing. Of about 120,000 clones listed, about nine tenths were seen once; the top ten hold approximately 20%. This specimen was peripheral blood, taken on day 0 of AZD1222 vaccination. The origin of the receptors is an adult in good health. Both conserved end residues are part of each CDR3. The D gene is left open where the match is weak. Size tells how often a clone was seen (once, few, many) or the class of an expanded clone, and some rows leave it out.

CASSRLGEGYTF,TGTGCCAGCAGCCGACTGGGGGAAGGCTACACCTTC,12,TRBV7-9,TRBJ1-2,-,-
CASEDASNQPQHF,TGTGCCAGCGAGGACGCTAGCAATCAGCCCCAGCATTTT,13,TRBV2,TRBJ1-5,-,-
CASGPGRSWNTEAFF,TGTGCCAGCGGGCCGGGGAGGTCCTGGAACACTGAAGCTTTCTTT,15,TRBV7-9,TRBJ1-1,-,-
CASSLDPTGSGTEAFF,TGCGCCAGCAGCTTGGATCCGACAGGGTCGGGCACTGAAGCTTTCTTT,16,TRBV5-1,TRBJ1-1,TRBD1,-
CATSGGNYGYTF,TGTGCCACCAGTGGTGGGAACTATGGCTACACCTTC,12,TRBV24-1,TRBJ1-2,-,-
CASTPPGLKDEQYF,TGTGCCAGTACCCCCCCGGGGTTAAAGGACGAGCAGTACTTC,14,TRBV19,TRBJ2-7,-,-
CASSGTENYGYTF,TGCGCCAGCAGCGGAACAGAGAACTATGGCTACACCTTC,13,TRBV5-1,TRBJ1-2,-,-
CASSLVKRLAVSYNEQFF,TGTGCCAGCAGCTTGGTTAAACGACTAGCGGTTTCCTACAATGAGCAGTTCTTC,18,TRBV7-9,TRBJ2-1,TRBD2,-
CASRPTGLAGVNEQFF,TGTGCCAGCAGACCTACCGGGCTAGCGGGGGTCAATGAGCAGTTCTTC,16,TRBV7-8,TRBJ2-1,TRBD2,-
CATRLRAQGPPYEQYF,TGTGCCACTAGACTCCGGGCACAGGGCCCCCCCTACGAGCAGTACTTC,16,TRBV19,TRBJ2-7,-,-
CASSPTDRAGTGELFF,TGTGCCAGCAGCCCAACCGACAGGGCGGGGACCGGGGAGCTGTTTTTT,16,TRBV9,TRBJ2-2,-,-
CASSLTTQLITDTQYF,TGCGCCAGCAGCTTGACGACACAACTTATAACAGATACGCAGTATTTT,16,TRBV5-1,TRBJ2-3,-,-
CASSLVFSGRAYEQYF,TGTGCCAGCAGCTTAGTTTTTTCTGGGAGGGCCTACGAGCAGTACTTC,16,TRBV7-2,TRBJ2-7,TRBD2,-
CASSLIVGTDYGYTF,TGTGCCAGCAGCTTAATTGTCGGGACCGACTATGGCTACACCTTC,15,TRBV7-2,TRBJ1-2,-,-
CASSLGTSGGYEQFF,TGCGCCAGCAGCCTCGGGACTAGCGGGGGGTATGAGCAGTTCTTC,15,TRBV4-1,TRBJ2-1,TRBD2,-
CASSEGYEQYF,TGTGCCAGTAGTGAAGGGTACGAGCAGTACTTC,11,TRBV19,TRBJ2-7,-,few